This T cell receptor (beta chain) comes out of a study of identical twins. Study conclusions and caveats: While abundant cord blood beta clonotypes carried fewer insertions, memory repertoires showed no such pattern. Compared with models, monozygotic twins showed more out-of-frame TCR alpha sharing.

TCRdb re-derived calls from the 5' RACE reads in MiXCR, one entry per CDR3 protein. Of a few hundred thousand distinct CDR3 sequences in the sample, around a sixth are singletons; the top ten hold roughly an eighth. Healthy Caucasians, and only they, were the donors. In germline, CDR1 is MNHEY, CDR2 SVGAGI. The CDR3 spans 15 residues. After removal of 4 bases from V and 4 bases from J, the junction contained 7 bases not matched to a gene. This clonotype was detected many times. What it binds is not known. Sequenced sample: naive T cells sorted from blood. The rearrangement uses TRBV6-5 and TRBJ1-1, with 9 bases that match TRBD1. The clonotype was recovered from a man aged 45 to 65 in good health. CDR3 residues: CASSLGTGLSTEAFF. The CDR3 bases are TGTGCCAGCAGTTTAGGGACAGGGCTGAGCACTGAAGCTTTCTTT.